These 29 T cell receptor beta chains were all obtained from the same sample, sequenced in a study of T-cell reconstitution after alpha-beta-depleted transplantation in children. Unique molecular identifiers were built into the TCRbeta library. TCRdb reanalysed the PCR reads using MiXCR and keeps one entry per CDR3 protein. The top ten hold approximately 14% of the sample, which has around 490,000 distinct CDR3 sequences, over 9.5% seen once. The source was PBMCs, mostly from graft donor cells, collected 180 days after TCRalphabeta/CD19-depleted stem cell transplant. The receptors shown here come from a female patient aged 2 to 10 who had a stem cell transplant for aplastic anemia, so the T cells may come from the graft donor.

This clonotype came up a few times. The genes are TRBV12-3 or TRBV12-4 and TRBJ2-7; 7 nucleotides align to TRBD1. With V trimmed by 1 base and J by 2 bases, 5 bases remained unmatched. This CDR3 region has 15 residues. The CDR3 coding sequence is TGTGCCAGCAGTTTAGGCGCACAGGGGACCTACGAGCAGTACGTC. Its protein is CASSLGAQGTYEQYV.

This clonotype was counted only a few times. The J gene is TRBJ1-4, the V gene TRBV6-5, with D uncertain. Germline V gene lookup returns CDR1 MNHEY and CDR2 SVGAGI. Trimming removed 0 bases at V and 8 bases at J, with 10 bases between. This CDR3 is built from 14 residues. The CDR3 loop is CASSYSRAKEKLFF. The CDR3 region has the DNA TGTGCCAGCAGTTACTCCCGGGCAAAAGAAAAACTGTTTTTT.

The V and J genes are TRBV20-1 and TRBJ1-1; 7 positions match TRBD1. The length of the CDR3 is 15 residues. Germline V gene sequence: CDR1 DFQATT, CDR2 SNEGSKA (reference sequence). After removal of 0 bases from V and 5 bases from J, the junction contained 9 bases not matched to a gene. As DNA, the CDR3 is TGCAGTGCTAGAGATTCCCGGCAGGGGGGGACTGAAGCTTTCTTT. Translated: CSARDSRQGGTEAFF.

This clonotype was counted many times. The chain carries TRBV15 and TRBJ2-5, with 7 bases fitting TRBD1. The CDR3 runs to 17 residues. Germline V gives CDR1 LNHNV, CDR2 YYDKDF (reference sequence). Unmatched junction bases numbered 12, after V lost 0 bases and J lost 5 bases. The CDR3 DNA follows: TGTGCCACCAGCAGAGACCCGAGGACAGGACCTGGGGAGACCCAGTACTTC. This translates into CATSRDPRTGPGETQYF.

CDR3 coding DNA: TGTGCCAGCAGCGGACAGGGGGGGGTTTTTGGCTCCTATAATTCACCCCTCCACTTT. This codes for CASSGQGGVFGSYNSPLHF. This chain joins TRBV9 and TRBJ1-6; TRBD1 agrees at 9 bases. This CDR3 region has 19 residues. V lost 3 bases and J lost 0; bases outside the gene matches: 10. CDR1 is SGDLS and CDR2 is YYNGEE in the germline V gene.

This clonotype was seen more than once but under ten times. This CDR3 is CASSRPGFSYEQYF. CDR3 coding DNA: TGTGCCAGCAGTCGTCCAGGCTTCTCCTACGAGCAGTACTTC. The V and J genes are TRBV25-1 and TRBJ2-7; D ambiguous. V was shortened by 5 bases and J by 0 bases, with 11 bases between the two germline ends. The CDR3 totals 14 residues. Germline V gene sequence: CDR1 MGHDK, CDR2 SYGVNS.

V usage is TRBV6-5 and J usage is TRBJ2-7, with D uncertain. V gave up 0 bases and J gave up 0 bases, with 12 bases separating them. This CDR3 spans 16 amino acids. Germline loops: CDR1 MNHEY, CDR2 SVGAGI. The CDR3 nucleotides are TGTGCCAGCAGTTACTCGAAGCTGTATCACTCCTACGAGCAGTACTTC. Translation: CASSYSKLYHSYEQYF.

The chain recombines TRBV7-9 with TRBJ2-7, with no clear D. The ends were cut back, 4 bases at V and 7 bases at J, with 14 bases in the middle. CDR1 is SEHNR, CDR2 FQNEAQ, per germline (reference sequence). This CDR3 is 13 amino acids long. CDR3 in amino acids: CASSSQEFEEQYV. The CDR3 DNA follows: TGTGCCAGCAGCTCTCAGGAGTTTGAAGAGCAGTACGTC.

This clonotype was observed many times. The chain employs TRBV21-1 and TRBJ2-7; TRBD1, as called in the table, went unchecked against the DNA. TRBV21-1 has pseudogene status. This CDR3 contains 14 residues. CDR3 coding DNA: TGTGCCAGCTATCGGACCCCCGTTTCCTACGAGCAGTACGTC. Translated, it gives CASYRTPVSYEQYV.

This clonotype has just a few counts. The junction departs from the called germline gene at one end, perhaps through a read error. The chain has TRBV14 and TRBJ1-1; D is perhaps TRBD1 (5 bases). The CDR3 extends over 19 amino acids. Germline V gene sequence: CDR1 SGHDN, CDR2 FVKESK. The CDR3 sequence is CASSQDPGRPTRVNTGAFF. The CDR3 coding sequence is TGTGCCAGCAGCCAAGACCCGGGGCGCCCCACCCGGGTGAACACTGGAGCTTTCTTT.

Only a few counts were recorded for this clonotype. CDR3 sequence (DNA): TGTGCCAGCAGTTTATCGATTTCCAGCCAAGAGACCCAGTACTTC. Translation: CASSLSISSQETQYF. V gene TRBV27 combines with J gene TRBJ2-5; D not resolved. This CDR3 has 15 amino acids. Germline lookup yields CDR1 MNHEY and CDR2 SMNVEV (reference sequence). V shed 0 bases and J shed 1 base, with 9 bases lying between them.

The chain carries TRBV19 and TRBJ2-4; D possibly uses TRBD1 or TRBD2 (5 bases each). Trimming took 5 bases from V and 1 from J, leaving 15 bases between them. This CDR3 contains 16 residues. CDR1 is LNHDA, CDR2 SQIVND, per germline (reference sequence). The CDR3 nucleotides are TGTGCCAGTAGTCCACTGTCGGGGCGTGCCAAAAACATTCAGTACTTC. Its protein product is CASSPLSGRAKNIQYF.

This clonotype has a count of ten or more. The V gene is TRBV20-1, the J gene TRBJ2-1; tentative D call: TRBD2 (6 bases). CDR1 and CDR2 (germline): DFQATT, SNEGSKA (reference sequence). Trimming took 0 bases from V and 0 from J, leaving 9 bases between them. CDR3 length: 15 residues. This chain's CDR3 is CSARDLASSYNEQFF. CDR3 nucleotides: TGCAGTGCTAGAGATCTAGCGAGCTCCTACAATGAGCAGTTCTTC.

This chain's CDR3 is CAISVLGNEKLFF. The CDR3 DNA sequence: TGTGCCATCAGTGTTTTGGGGAACGAAAAACTGTTTTTT. The V and J genes are TRBV10-3 and TRBJ1-4; unclear D gene. V was shortened by 4 bases and J by 8 bases, with 11 bases between the two germline ends. The CDR3 loop spans 13 amino acids. Germline CDR1 is ENHRY and CDR2 is SYGVKD.

This clonotype was observed a few times. V usage is TRBV11-2 and J usage is TRBJ2-7, with D perhaps matching TRBD2 (6 bases). Germline assignment: CDR1 SGHAT and CDR2 FQNNGV. The V end lost 1 base, the J end lost 7 bases, and 20 bases lay between the germline ends. CDR3 length: 16 amino acids. CDR3 DNA sequence: TGTGCCAGCAGCTTAGCAGGCTCATCGGGACTGGCTGAGCAGTACTTC. This sequence encodes CASSLAGSSGLAEQYF.

The rearrangement joins TRBV29-1 to TRBJ2-1, with D possibly matching TRBD2 (6 bases). The CDR3 totals 13 residues. Germline-derived CDR1 and CDR2 are SQVTM and ANQGSEA. The V end was cut by 6 bases, the J end by 4 bases, with 13 bases between. This CDR3 is CSVAGKGYNEQFF. The CDR3, as DNA: TGCAGCGTGGCGGGGAAGGGTTACAATGAGCAGTTCTTC.

This clonotype was seen more than once but under ten times. CDR3: CASQPWEGVNTEAFF. In DNA form, the CDR3 reads TGTGCCAGCCAACCGTGGGAGGGGGTGAACACTGAAGCTTTCTTT. This sequence joins TRBV12-3 or TRBV12-4 and TRBJ1-1, with a tentative D call TRBD1 (6 bases). Deletions cut 8 bases from V and 0 bases from J, with 16 bases between. The CDR3 has 15 amino acids.

The chain is built from TRBV5-1 and TRBJ1-5; 7 bases are shared with TRBD1. V dropped 8 bases and J dropped 6; count of bases not matched to a gene: 23. The CDR3 contains 18 residues. In germline, CDR1 is SGHRS, CDR2 YFSETQ. CDR3 sequence reads: CARESSGQKIPGGQPQHF. CDR3 coding DNA: TGCGCCAGGGAATCCTCGGGACAGAAAATACCGGGTGGTCAGCCCCAGCATTTT. Drawing the rest from reference TRBV5-1 and TRBJ1-5, the complete variable domain is KAGVTQTPRYLIKTRGQQVTLSCSPISGHRSVSWYQQTPGQGLQFLFEYFSETQRNKGNFPGRFSGRQFSNSRSEMNVSTLELGDSALYLCARESSGQKIPGGQPQHFGDGTRLSIL.

This clonotype has at least ten counts. The rearrangement links TRBV7-8 to TRBJ2-7, with D maybe TRBD2 (5 bases). The CDR3 loop spans 17 amino acids. Germline V CDR1 and CDR2: SGHVS, FQNEAQ. The V gene lost 0 bases and the J gene lost 7 bases, with 22 bases spanning the gap. CDR3 DNA sequence: TGTGCCAGCAGCTTAGCGCTCGGACTTGAGGTACTTGGGGAGCAGTACTTC. Translating gives CASSLALGLEVLGEQYF.

This clonotype was observed a handful of times. The chain uses TRBV9 and TRBJ1-2, with D possibly TRBD1 on 5 matching bases. From germline, CDR1 is SGDLS and CDR2 YYNGEE. V shed 4 bases and J shed 0 bases, with 16 bases lying between them. The CDR3 contains 16 residues. The CDR3: CASSPHPGGANYGYTF. The CDR3 nucleotides read TGTGCCAGCAGCCCTCATCCGGGGGGAGCTAACTATGGCTACACCTTC. Full variable domain (remainder filled in from reference TRBV9 and TRBJ1-2): DSGVTQTPKHLITATGQRVTLRCSPRSGDLSVYWYQQSLDQGLQFLIQYYNGEERAKGNILERFSAQQFPDLHSELNLSSLELGDSALYFCASSPHPGGANYGYTFGSGTRLTVV.

The chain has TRBV5-1 and TRBJ2-7; TRBD1 agrees at 9 bases. This CDR3 spans 14 amino acids. Trimming took 3 bases from V and 5 from J; bases not matched to a gene: 6. Germline V gives CDR1 SGHRS, CDR2 YFSETQ. In nucleotides, the CDR3 is TGCGCCAGCAGCTGGACAGGGGACCTCAACGAGCAGTACTTC. This codes for CASSWTGDLNEQYF.

The chain joins TRBV20-1 to TRBJ2-1, with D unresolved. Germline V lookup: CDR1 DFQATT, CDR2 SNEGSKA (reference sequence). Trimming stripped 7 bases from V and 7 bases from J, with 8 bases between. The CDR3 runs to 10 residues. CDR3 region: CSGLDNEQFF. As DNA, the CDR3 is TGCAGTGGACTCGATAATGAGCAGTTCTTC.

This clonotype was seen repeatedly, ten times or more. CDR3 in DNA: TGTGCCAGCAGCTTGTTGGGGACTAGCGGGAGTAGGGGTTACAATGAGCAGTTCTTC. Translation gives CASSLLGTSGSRGYNEQFF. This chain connects TRBV7-6 to TRBJ2-1; TRBD2 matches 14 bases. V lost 3 bases to trimming and J lost 4 bases; unmatched junction nucleotides: 11. This CDR3 has 19 amino acids. Looked up from germline, CDR1 is SGHVS and CDR2 is FNYEAQ.

This clonotype was seen a handful of times. J is TRBJ1-5 and V is TRBV10-3; D perhaps matches TRBD1 (5 bases). In germline, CDR1 is ENHRY, CDR2 SYGVKD. There are 15 residues in the CDR3. The V end lost 4 bases, the J end lost 3 bases, and 13 bases lay between the germline ends. CDR3 nucleotides: TGTGCCATCAGTGCTACCGACAGTTACAATCAGCCCCAGCATTTT. Translation gives CAISATDSYNQPQHF.

The chain uses TRBV7-2 and TRBJ2-7, with 11 positions matching TRBD2. CDR3 length: 15 amino acids. The V and J ends lost 4 bases and 0 bases, in that order; junction bases with no gene match: 2. From germline, CDR1 is SGHTA and CDR2 FQGNSA. CDR3: CASSSTSGTSYEQYV. The CDR3 bases are TGTGCCAGCAGCTCGACTAGCGGGACCTCCTACGAGCAGTACGTC.

The chain couples TRBV18 to TRBJ1-5; D remains unclear. CDR1 KGHSH and CDR2 LQKENI come from the germline V gene. CDR3 length: 13 residues. With 4 bases removed from V and 6 bases from J, the gap between germline ends came to 10 bases. DNA for the CDR3: TGTGCCAGCTCACATGAGGCTAGTCAGCCCCAGCATTTT. Residues: CASSHEASQPQHF.

This clonotype has a count of ten or more. The junction departs from the called germline gene at one end, perhaps through a read error. The J gene is TRBJ2-1, the V gene TRBV5-1, with TRBD2 matching over 10 bases. This CDR3 is built from 15 residues. From germline, CDR1 is SGHRS and CDR2 YFSETQ. The CDR3 loop is CASSLLAGPYNEQFF. The CDR3 nucleotides read TGTGCCAGCAGCTTACTAGCGGGACCCTACAATGAGCAGTTCTTC.

The chain combines TRBV20-1 with TRBJ2-1, with TRBD2 identical over 13 bases. This CDR3 has 19 residues. Germline V gene sequence: CDR1 DFQATT, CDR2 SNEGSKA (reference sequence). J gave up 7 bases and V 3 bases, and 18 bases lay outside the gene matches. CDR3 bases: TGCAGTGCTAGCTCTGGACTAGCGGGAGAAAGGGGTAAGGCAAATGAGCAGTTCTTC. It specifies CSASSGLAGERGKANEQFF.

This clonotype was found a few times. This chain connects TRBV5-1 to TRBJ2-1; 11 bases agree with TRBD2. Germline V gene lookup returns CDR1 SGHRS and CDR2 YFSETQ. This CDR3 region has 15 residues. The V segment lost 1 base and the J segment 7 bases; nucleotides outside the gene matches: 4. In nucleotides, the CDR3 is TGCGCCAGCAGCTTGATAGCGGGAGGGAAGAATGAGCAGTTCTTC. It specifies CASSLIAGGKNEQFF.